This entry is about one T cell receptor (beta chain). Its target is unknown. The entry originates in a study of T cells in localized non-small cell lung cancer. Repertoires were generated with immunoSEQ multiplex PCR, while TCRdb's copy carries only in-frame clones and drops some. This sample has 53,000 or so clones, with more than 85% found just once. Overall study findings and caveats: For the top 100 tumor clones, a median roughly 55 also appeared in adjacent lung. Compared with tumor, uninvolved adjacent lung displayed greater T cell clonality, ranking highest overall.

CDR1 and CDR2 from the germline V gene are PRHDT and FYEKMQ (reference sequence). This CDR3 has 13 amino acids. Trimming shortened V by 3 bases and J by 6 bases, and 11 bases separated the two germline ends. The source was peripheral blood, collected before any cancer treatment. V is TRBV13 and J is TRBJ1-2, with D possibly TRBD1 on 5 matching bases. The clonotype was recovered from a man between 40 and 70 years old with stage I lung adenocarcinoma. CDR3 DNA: TGTGCCAGCAGCTTCTCTGGGACTGATGGCTACACCTTC. Translation: CASSFSGTDGYTF.